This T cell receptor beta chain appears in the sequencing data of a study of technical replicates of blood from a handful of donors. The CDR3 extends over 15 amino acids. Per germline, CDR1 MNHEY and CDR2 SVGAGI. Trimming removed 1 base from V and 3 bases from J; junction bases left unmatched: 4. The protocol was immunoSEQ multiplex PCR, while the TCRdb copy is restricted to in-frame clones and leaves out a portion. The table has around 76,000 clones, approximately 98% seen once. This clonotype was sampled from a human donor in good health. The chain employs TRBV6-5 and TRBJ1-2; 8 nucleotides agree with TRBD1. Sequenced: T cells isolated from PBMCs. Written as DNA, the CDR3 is TGTGCCAGCAGTTACTTAGGACAGGGTGACTATGGCTACACCTTC. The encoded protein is CASSYLGQGDYGYTF.